The 32 T cell receptor beta chains reported below all come from one sample, sequenced in a study of graft-versus-host responses after intestinal transplantation. Which antigens these TCRs recognize remains unknown. Assay used: immunoSEQ multiplex PCR; TCRdb lists only in-frame clones, some missing. The sample lists about 78,000 clones, roughly 87% occurring once. The sequenced sample was unstimulated CD8+ T cells sorted from spleen or lymph node cells, obtained before transplant. These receptor sequences come from a human donor who was the organ donor for an intestinal transplant.

As for this clone: The junction does not match germline at one end; this may be a read error. The chain recombines TRBV6-1 with TRBJ2-7, with TRBD1 identical over 8 bases. Germline-derived CDR1 and CDR2 are MNHNS and SASEGT. This CDR3 has 13 residues. The CDR3 protein is CASRGTGGYGQYF. CDR3 in DNA: TGTGCCAGCAGGGGCACAGGGGGTTACGGGCAGTACTTC.

The chain links TRBV4-1 to TRBJ1-6; the D is unclear. The CDR3 runs 17 residues. Germline CDR1 reads MGHRA; CDR2 reads YSYEKL. V was shortened by 5 bases and J by 0 bases, with 14 bases between the two germline ends. CDR3 region: CASSFTQSSSYNSPLHF. The CDR3 DNA sequence: TGCGCCAGCAGCTTTACCCAGTCTAGCTCCTATAATTCACCCCTCCACTTT.

This chain connects TRBV5-4 to TRBJ2-6; the D gene is possibly TRBD1 (6 bases). Germline-derived CDR1 and CDR2 are SGHNT and YYREEE (reference sequence). CDR3 length: 16 residues. Trimming cost V 4 bases and J 2 bases, with 13 bases left between them. As DNA, the CDR3 is TGTGCCAGCAGCCAAGATACAGGGACTGGGGCCAACGTCCTGACTTTC. This gives the protein CASSQDTGTGANVLTF.

J is TRBJ2-7 and V is TRBV4-2, with D possibly being TRBD1 (6 bases). Germline-derived CDR1 and CDR2 are LGHNA and YNFKEQ. V was pared by 4 bases and J by 1 base, with 11 bases between. CDR3 length equals 14 residues. The CDR3 DNA follows: TGTGCCAGCAGCCCCCAACAGGGATCCTACGAGCAGTACTTC. Translation: CASSPQQGSYEQYF.

This clone was observed a few times. The V and J genes are TRBV6-1 and TRBJ2-7; 12 positions agree with TRBD1. There are 15 residues in the CDR3. CDR1 is MNHNS, CDR2 SASEGT, per germline. V lost 8 bases to trimming and J lost 2 bases; unmatched junction nucleotides: 7. CDR3 amino acids: CASDWGQGAAYEQYF. The CDR3, as DNA: TGTGCCAGCGATTGGGGACAGGGGGCGGCCTACGAGCAGTACTTC.

This clone was detected a few times. The J gene is TRBJ1-2, the V gene TRBV28; D call uncertain. CDR1 MDHEN and CDR2 SYDVKM come from the germline V gene. The CDR3 is 14 residues long. V was shortened by 6 bases and J by 2 bases, with 13 bases between the two germline ends. The CDR3 region is CASSPEVRNYGYTF. CDR3 DNA: TGTGCCAGCAGCCCCGAGGTCAGAAACTATGGCTACACCTTC.

The gene calls are TRBV6-5 and TRBJ1-6, with 8 bases fitting TRBD1. V lost 7 bases and J lost 7; bases outside the gene matches: 6. CDR3 length: 14 amino acids. In germline, CDR1 is MNHEY, CDR2 SVGAGI. The CDR3 DNA follows: TGTGCCAGCACAGCGACAGGGGCGAATTCACCCCTCCACTTT. This sequence encodes CASTATGANSPLHF.

Points on this clone: A junction boundary mismatches the germline segment, possibly from a read error. The gene calls are TRBV6-1 and TRBJ1-5, with TRBD1 identical over 7 bases. The CDR3 has 17 amino acids. Germline V gene data show CDR1 as MNHNS and CDR2 as SASEGT. CDR3 amino acids: CASGDRAGTAGNQPQHF. CDR3 sequence (DNA): TGTGCCAGCGGTGACCGCGCCGGGACAGCGGGCAATCAGCCCCAGCATTTT.

The V call is TRBV5-1, the J call TRBJ2-7; the match to TRBD1 covers 9 bases. The V segment lost 4 bases and the J segment 1 base; nucleotides outside the gene matches: 9. CDR1 is SGHRS and CDR2 is YFSETQ in the germline V gene. CDR3 length: 16 amino acids. CDR3 DNA sequence: TGCGCCAGCAGCCCCCTAGGGACAGGGTCTTCCTACGAGCAGTACTTC. It translates to CASSPLGTGSSYEQYF.

In the case of this clone: Other DNA sequences from this sample encode an identical CDR3 as well. As DNA, the CDR3 is TGTGCCAGCAGTGGACTAGCGGGGGGCAATGAGCAGTTCTTC. It is translated as CASSGLAGGNEQFF. This chain links TRBV6-4 with TRBJ2-1, with 13 bases fitting TRBD2. Germline lookup yields CDR1 MRHNA and CDR2 SNTAGT. V shed 4 bases, J shed 6 bases, and the junction held 0 bases outside the gene matches. The CDR3 extends over 14 amino acids.

The chain is built from TRBV5-3 and TRBJ1-1; D is ambiguous. TRBV5-3 counts as an open reading frame of uncertain function. The V and J ends lost 6 bases and 0 bases respectively, with 18 bases between them. The CDR3 totals 16 residues. The CDR3 region has the DNA TGTGCCAGAAACCCAGGCAGGAGCTTGCTGAACACTGAAGCTTTCTTT. It specifies CARNPGRSLLNTEAFF.

The chain recombines TRBV7-9 with TRBJ2-1, with TRBD2 matching over 12 bases. Germline V lookup: CDR1 SEHNR, CDR2 FQNEAQ (reference sequence). The CDR3 runs 17 residues. The V segment lost 1 base and the J segment 5 bases; nucleotides outside the gene matches: 6. The CDR3 coding sequence is TGTGCCAGCAGCTTAGTAGCACTAGCGGGGGGCCACAATGAGCAGTTCTTC. Residues: CASSLVALAGGHNEQFF.

V usage is TRBV18 and J usage is TRBJ2-5; D ambiguous. The CDR3 sequence is 15 residues long. CDR1 and CDR2 (germline): KGHSH, LQKENI. V shed 3 bases and J shed 4 bases, with 15 bases lying between them. The CDR3 coding sequence is TGTGCCAGCTCACCCCTCCCGATTGGCGGAGAGACCCAGTACTTC. It yields the protein CASSPLPIGGETQYF. Full variable domain (outside the CDR3, taken from reference TRBV18 and TRBJ2-5): NAGVMQNPRHLVRRRGQEARLRCSPMKGHSHVYWYRQLPEEGLKFMVYLQKENIIDESGMPKERFSAEFPKEGPSILRIQQVVRGDSAAYFCASSPLPIGGETQYFGPGTRLLVL.

This clone was seen only once. The V gene is TRBV28, the J gene TRBJ2-2; 10 bases agree with TRBD1. From germline, CDR1 is MDHEN and CDR2 SYDVKM. The CDR3 has 17 amino acids. V lost 5 bases, J lost 5 bases, and 11 bases stayed unmatched. The CDR3 sequence: CASSEIPGQGWTGELFF. In nucleotides, the CDR3 is TGTGCCAGCAGTGAGATACCGGGACAGGGGTGGACCGGGGAGCTGTTTTTT.

This sequence joins TRBV4-1 and TRBJ1-6; D is unclear. The CDR3 is made up of 13 amino acids. V gave up 1 base and J gave up 8 bases, with 6 bases separating them. Germline V gene sequence: CDR1 MGHRA, CDR2 YSYEKL. CDR3: CASSQATDSPLHF. The DNA of the CDR3 is TGCGCCAGCAGCCAAGCGACGGATTCACCCCTCCACTTT.

The gene calls are TRBV7-9 and TRBJ2-3; D may be TRBD2 (7 bases). Germline-derived CDR1 and CDR2 are SEHNR and FQNEAQ (reference sequence). V was shortened by 5 bases and J by 3 bases, with 24 bases between the two germline ends. This CDR3 is 18 amino acids long. CDR3 sequence: CASSPREGLRGTTDTQYF. The CDR3 nucleotides read TGTGCCAGCAGCCCCCGCGAGGGGTTGCGGGGGACAACAGATACGCAGTATTTT. Supplemented by reference TRBV7-9 and TRBJ2-3, the full variable domain reads DTGVSQNPRHKITKRGQNVTFRCDPISEHNRLYWYRQTLGQGPEFLTYFQNEAQLEKSRLLSDRFSAERPKGSFSTLEIQRTEQGDSAMYLCASSPREGLRGTTDTQYFGPGTRLTVL.

J is TRBJ2-3 and V is TRBV7-8, with TRBD2 matching over 9 bases. This CDR3 has 15 amino acids. Losses at the gene ends were 1 base for V and 5 bases for J; bases not matched to a gene: 4. The germline CDR1 and CDR2 sequences are SGHVS and FQNEAQ. CDR3 loop: CASSLGVSGGDTQYF. In DNA form, the CDR3 reads TGTGCCAGCAGCTTAGGGGTTAGCGGGGGAGATACGCAGTATTTT.

The V gene is TRBV5-6, the J gene TRBJ2-7; TRBD2 is a possible D gene (5 bases). In germline, CDR1 is SGHDT, CDR2 YYEEEE. The CDR3 is 14 amino acids. Trimming took off 0 bases at V and 5 bases at J, with 12 bases between the two ends. The CDR3 reads CASSLVLVGNEQYF. DNA of the CDR3: TGTGCCAGCAGCTTGGTACTAGTAGGCAACGAGCAGTACTTC.

The chain combines TRBV7-2 with TRBJ1-4; no definite D call. Per the germline V gene, CDR1 is SGHTA and CDR2 is FQGNSA. The CDR3 runs to 17 residues. The V and J ends lost 5 bases and 3 bases respectively, with 19 bases between them. CDR3 residues: CASSRGEAFQANEKLFF. CDR3 bases: TGTGCCAGCAGCCGCGGGGAGGCGTTCCAAGCTAATGAAAAACTGTTTTTT.

This clone showed up just once. The J gene is TRBJ2-5, the V gene TRBV6-1, with TRBD2 as a possible D gene (6 bases). Trimming removed 1 base at V and 5 bases at J, with 29 bases between. Germline CDR1 is MNHNS and CDR2 is SASEGT. This CDR3 has 20 residues. The CDR3 DNA reads TGTGCCAGCAGTGAAGATGGCATCCGGGACTCGGCTCCTTTTGGGGAGACCCAGTACTTC. Translated, it gives CASSEDGIRDSAPFGETQYF.

The chain is built from TRBV7-3 and TRBJ1-1, with D hard to call. The CDR3 extends over 12 amino acids. Looked up from germline, CDR1 is SGHTA and CDR2 is FQGTGA. V was trimmed by 3 bases and J by 7 bases, leaving 9 bases between them. CDR3 in DNA: TGTGCCAGCAGCTTCCTCTGGGTTGAAGCTTTCTTT. Protein sequence: CASSFLWVEAFF.

V is TRBV9 and J is TRBJ2-3; D call uncertain. The CDR3 loop spans 11 amino acids. The V end was cut by 2 bases, the J end by 5 bases, with 3 bases between. Germline CDR1 SGDLS, CDR2 YYNGEE. The CDR3 nucleotides read TGTGCCAGCAGCGTTGGAGATACGCAGTATTTT. As protein: CASSVGDTQYF.

The CDR3 protein is CASSFGGGTYNEQFF. The CDR3 nucleotides read TGTGCCAGCAGTTTCGGGGGGGGAACCTACAATGAGCAGTTCTTC. This chain connects TRBV27 to TRBJ2-1, with 8 bases matching TRBD2. Germline-derived CDR1 and CDR2 are MNHEY and SMNVEV (reference sequence). This CDR3 contains 15 residues. V lost 3 bases and J lost 2; bases outside the gene matches: 3.

This sequence joins TRBV30 and TRBJ1-5, with 8 bases aligning to TRBD1. The length of the CDR3 is 14 residues. From germline, CDR1 is GTSNPN and CDR2 SVGIG (reference sequence). V trimming: 2 bases; J trimming: 5 bases; junction bases outside the gene matches: 5. Here the CDR3 reads CAWSPGTGDQPQHF. The CDR3 DNA reads TGTGCCTGGAGTCCCGGGACAGGTGATCAGCCCCAGCATTTT.

This clone is labeled medium-sized. This rearrangement joins TRBV5-6 to TRBJ1-2; TRBD1 is a possible D gene (6 bases). The V end was cut by 0 bases, the J end by 3 bases, with 18 bases between. CDR3 length: 17 residues. The V gene's germline CDR1 is SGHDT and CDR2 YYEEEE. The CDR3 region has the DNA TGTGCCAGCAGCTTGGTTGCGGACAGACCAGGGTACTATGGCTACACCTTC. Translating gives CASSLVADRPGYYGYTF.

This rearrangement joins TRBV5-1 to TRBJ1-1; no clear D gene. Between the trimmed V and J ends, which lost 0 bases and 7 bases, there was a span of 7 bases. The CDR3 totals 12 residues. Germline assignment: CDR1 SGHRS and CDR2 YFSETQ. CDR3 sequence: CASSLAGDEAFF. In nucleotides, the CDR3 is TGCGCCAGCAGCTTGGCGGGAGATGAAGCTTTCTTT.

This clone has more than one count but fewer than ten. The chain joins TRBV2 to TRBJ2-1; 10 nucleotides agree with TRBD1. The CDR3 totals 16 residues. Looked up from germline, CDR1 is SNHLY and CDR2 is FYNNEI. V gave up 6 bases and J gave up 1 base; unmatched junction bases: 6. CDR3 protein: CASSLRGQGSYNEQFF. Written as DNA, the CDR3 is TGTGCCAGCAGCCTCCGGGGACAGGGGTCCTACAATGAGCAGTTCTTC.

The chain uses TRBV19 and TRBJ1-4; 10 bases match TRBD1. Trimming removed 1 base from V and 7 bases from J; junction bases left unmatched: 3. Germline CDR1 reads LNHDA; CDR2 reads SQIVND (reference sequence). The CDR3 runs 15 residues. Here the CDR3 DNA reads TGTGCCAGTAGTATAGCGGGACAGGGGATTGAAAAACTGTTTTTT. It codes for CASSIAGQGIEKLFF.

This clone is a singleton in its sample. The genes are TRBV7-6 and TRBJ2-6; D is unresolved. This CDR3 spans 17 amino acids. Trimming left V 1 base short and J 0 bases short, with 10 bases between. The germline CDR1 and CDR2 sequences are SGHVS and FNYEAQ. CDR3: CASSLVQESSGANVLTF. In DNA, the CDR3 is TGTGCCAGCAGCTTAGTGCAGGAAAGCTCTGGGGCCAACGTCCTGACTTTC. The whole variable domain, filled in from reference TRBV7-6 and TRBJ2-6, reads GAGVSQSPRYKVTKRGQDVALRCDPISGHVSLYWYRQALGQGPEFLTYFNYEAQQDKSGLPNDRFSAERPEGSISTLTIQRTEQRDSAMYRCASSLVQESSGANVLTFGAGSRLTVL.

The rearrangement links TRBV14 to TRBJ1-6; TRBD1 is a possible D gene (5 bases). Germline CDR1 is SGHDN and CDR2 is FVKESK. This CDR3 is built from 13 residues. V was shortened by 2 bases and J by 11 bases, with 10 bases between the two germline ends. CDR3 DNA: TGTGCCAGCAGCCAACAGGGTTGGCCACCCCTCCACTTT. Protein sequence: CASSQQGWPPLHF.

The gene calls are TRBV7-9 and TRBJ1-1; a weak D match, TRBD1 (6 bases). Germline values: CDR1 SEHNR, CDR2 FQNEAQ (reference sequence). CDR3 size: 13 residues. Trimming left V 4 bases short and J 11 bases short, with 17 bases between. In DNA, the CDR3 is TGTGCCAGCAGCTATAGGCCGGGGGCCGAGGCTTTCTTT. Translation gives CASSYRPGAEAFF.

The chain links TRBV9 to TRBJ1-5; 10 bases agree with TRBD1. The trim removed 3 bases at V and 8 bases at J, leaving 8 bases unmatched. In germline, CDR1 is SGDLS, CDR2 YYNGEE. The CDR3 spans 15 residues. The CDR3 DNA reads as TGTGCCAGCAGCGCGGGGGACAGGGGCGTAGAGCCCCAGCATTTT. Protein: CASSAGDRGVEPQHF.